These 10 T cell receptor beta chains were all obtained from the same sample, sequenced in a study of blood T cell repertoires in COVID-19. The table came from immunoSEQ multiplex PCR; TCRdb's copy has only in-frame clones and leaves some out. The sample lists 250,000 or so clones, around 88% occurring once. The sample consisted of peripheral blood. All receptors derive from a man at least 80 years old with acute or convalescent COVID-19.

The chain recombines TRBV7-9 with TRBJ2-7, with a tentative D call TRBD1 (5 bases). This CDR3 is 12 amino acids long. Germline CDR1 is SEHNR and CDR2 is FQNEAQ (reference sequence). Trimming took 5 bases from V and 3 from J, leaving 8 bases between them. CDR3 sequence: CASSLRDYEQYF. CDR3 DNA sequence: TGTGCCAGCAGCCTCAGGGACTACGAGCAGTACTTC.

Comments on this clone: This specimen includes other DNA sequences encoding the same CDR3. This chain links TRBV3-1 (or the pseudogene TRBV3-2) with TRBJ1-2; D not resolved. Looked up from germline, CDR1 is LGHDT and CDR2 is YNNKEL (reference sequence). The CDR3 length is 14 residues. Trimming removed 4 bases from V and 3 bases from J, with 12 bases in between. The DNA of the CDR3 is TGTGCCAGCAGCCGAGGTGACCGGGACTATGGCTACACCTTC. This encodes CASSRGDRDYGYTF.

The rearrangement uses TRBV6-5 and TRBJ2-7; TRBD1 might be the D (6 bases). CDR3 length: 14 amino acids. The germline V gene has CDR1 MNHEY and CDR2 SVGAGI. V lost 6 bases, J lost 5 bases, and 17 bases lay in between. CDR3 loop: CASRPNRVGNEQYF. CDR3 nucleotides: TGTGCCAGCAGGCCCAACAGGGTTGGCAACGAGCAGTACTTC.

The V gene is TRBV28, the J gene TRBJ1-1; 7 positions agree with TRBD1. V lost 6 bases, J lost 5 bases, and 9 bases stayed unmatched. Per germline, CDR1 MDHEN and CDR2 SYDVKM. This CDR3 comprises 14 residues. In nucleotides, the CDR3 is TGTGCCAGCAGCCCGGGACAGCTGGGGACTGAAGCTTTCTTT. It yields the protein CASSPGQLGTEAFF.

The chain couples TRBV13 to TRBJ1-1; 7 positions match TRBD1. V lost 10 bases and J lost 3; bases outside the gene matches: 14. Germline lookup yields CDR1 PRHDT and CDR2 FYEKMQ (reference sequence). The CDR3 sequence is 15 residues long. The CDR3 DNA is TGTGCCACTTCGGAGAGGGGGCGGAGGGACACTGAAGCTTTCTTT. Its protein product is CATSERGRRDTEAFF.

The CDR3 region is CASSPRTVGKLFF. The CDR3 bases are TGTGCCAGCTCACCGAGGACAGTTGGAAAACTGTTTTTT. V and J are TRBV18 and TRBJ1-4, with D perhaps matching TRBD1 (6 bases). This CDR3 has 13 residues. Deletions cut 3 bases from V and 10 bases from J, with 12 bases between. Per germline, CDR1 KGHSH and CDR2 LQKENI.

This clone was seen a handful of times. The chain carries TRBV6-2 or TRBV6-3 and TRBJ2-4; 8 bases align to TRBD1. Germline V gene lookup returns CDR1 MNHEY and CDR2 SVGEGT. This CDR3 region has 12 residues. The V gene end was trimmed by 6 bases and the J gene end by 9 bases; junction bases not matched to a gene: 4. CDR3 residues: CASSLTGAIQYF. Here the CDR3 DNA reads TGTGCCAGCAGCCTGACAGGGGCCATTCAGTACTTC.

On this clone: Additional DNA sequences in this sample encode the identical CDR3. V is TRBV18 and J is TRBJ1-5, with no clear D. The CDR3 extends over 13 amino acids. Germline V lookup: CDR1 KGHSH, CDR2 LQKENI. V lost 2 bases and J 5 bases, leaving 7 bases between the germline ends. CDR3 sequence: CASSPERDQPQHF. CDR3 nucleotide sequence: TGTGCCAGCTCACCAGAGAGAGATCAGCCCCAGCATTTT.

The CDR3 reads CASRDGLGYQPQHF. Here the CDR3 DNA reads TGTGCCAGCAGGGACGGACTGGGGTATCAGCCCCAGCATTTT. The V gene is TRBV6-5, the J gene TRBJ1-5; D uncertain. The germline gives CDR1 MNHEY, CDR2 SVGAGI. The CDR3 contains 14 residues. The germline V and J ends were trimmed by 6 bases and 5 bases, with 14 bases remaining between them.

The genes are TRBV18 and TRBJ1-6; tentatively, D is TRBD1 (5 bases). Germline CDR1 reads KGHSH; CDR2 reads LQKENI. CDR3 length equals 17 residues. The V end was cut by 4 bases, the J end by 7 bases, with 20 bases between. CDR3 sequence: CASSRTNLGGRNSPLHF. For the CDR3, the DNA is TGTGCCAGCTCACGTACAAACCTTGGGGGGAGGAATTCACCCCTCCACTTT.